These 16 T cell receptor beta chains share one sample of origin, sequenced in a study of tumor T cells in aggressive B-cell lymphoma. Some clones are missing from TCRdb's copy, which holds only in-frame ones; the method was immunoSEQ multiplex PCR. Of just over 1,500 clones in the sample, around 93% are singletons; the top ten hold over 3%. Sequenced material: tumor tissue. The origin of the receptors is an adult with diffuse large B cell lymphoma.

The chain couples TRBV28 to TRBJ1-2, with TRBD1 identical over 7 bases. V shed 8 bases and J 2 bases; nucleotides not matched to a gene: 14. The CDR3 length is 16 residues. CDR1 is MDHEN and CDR2 is SYDVKM in the germline V gene. The CDR3 loop is CASDQQGPPSNYGYTF. In nucleotides, the CDR3 is TGTGCCAGCGACCAACAGGGGCCACCCTCCAACTATGGCTACACCTTC.

The CDR3 coding sequence is TGCAGCGTTGAATCGGAGGGAGGAGGGAACGGGGAGCTGTTTTTT. Translating gives CSVESEGGGNGELFF. V usage is TRBV29-1 and J usage is TRBJ2-2; tentatively, D is TRBD2 (6 bases). This CDR3 has 15 amino acids. The V and J ends lost 2 bases and 7 bases respectively, with 17 bases between them. The V gene's germline CDR1 is SQVTM and CDR2 ANQGSEA.

This rearrangement joins TRBV4-1 to TRBJ2-5; possibly TRBD2 for D (6 bases). Germline V lookup: CDR1 MGHRA, CDR2 YSYEKL. CDR3 length equals 15 residues. V was trimmed by 4 bases and J by 5 bases, leaving 17 bases between them. The CDR3 DNA is TGCGCCAGCAGCCCATCCCAACTAGCCGGGGAGACCCAGTACTTC. Amino acid sequence: CASSPSQLAGETQYF.

V gene TRBV7-2 combines with J gene TRBJ2-7, with TRBD2 matching 7 bases. This CDR3 is built from 15 residues. CDR1 SGHTA and CDR2 FQGNSA come from the germline V gene. With V trimmed by 1 base and J by 6 bases, 9 bases remained unmatched. The CDR3 DNA reads TGTGCCAGCAGCTTAGGGGGGGGTTGGAGCGGCGAGCAGTACTTC. Translating it yields CASSLGGGWSGEQYF.

The rearrangement joins TRBV6-5 to TRBJ1-1; 7 bases are shared with TRBD1. J gave up 1 base and V 6 bases, and 8 bases lay outside the gene matches. Germline V gives CDR1 MNHEY, CDR2 SVGAGI. The CDR3 is made up of 15 amino acids. Here the CDR3 DNA reads TGTGCCAGCAGGGTCCATGACAGGGCGAACACTGAAGCTTTCTTT. It translates to CASRVHDRANTEAFF.

V gene TRBV29-1 combines with J gene TRBJ2-7; 7 bases are a match to TRBD1. V lost 4 bases and J lost 3; bases outside the gene matches: 6. The length of the CDR3 is 13 residues. CDR1 and CDR2 (germline): SQVTM, ANQGSEA. CDR3 in DNA: TGCAGCGTTGGAGTGACAGGGAGCTACGAGCAGTACTTC. Amino acid sequence: CSVGVTGSYEQYF.

V and J are TRBV4-3 and TRBJ2-5, with 7 bases fitting TRBD2. The CDR3 loop spans 15 amino acids. The junction had 8 bases not matched to a gene; V was cut back by 0 bases and J by 7 bases. Germline V CDR1 and CDR2: LGHNA, YSLEER. The CDR3 loop reads CASSQDRGGVGTQYF. In DNA form, the CDR3 reads TGCGCCAGCAGCCAAGATCGGGGAGGGGTAGGGACCCAGTACTTC.

The J gene is TRBJ1-5, the V gene TRBV30; TRBD1 matches 8 bases. After removal of 4 bases from V and 5 bases from J, the junction contained 4 bases not matched to a gene. From germline, CDR1 is GTSNPN and CDR2 SVGIG (reference sequence). The CDR3 is 13 residues long. The CDR3 DNA is TGTGCCTGGAAACAGGGGGGCGATCAGCCCCAGCATTTT. The encoded protein is CAWKQGGDQPQHF. Full variable domain (missing parts from reference TRBV30 and TRBJ1-5): SQTIHQWPATLVQPVGSPLSLECTVEGTSNPNLYWYRQAAGRGLQLLFYSVGIGQISSEVPQNLSASRPQDRQFILSSKKLLLSDSGFYLCAWKQGGDQPQHFGDGTRLSIL.

V is TRBV15 and J is TRBJ1-2; D gene uncertain. CDR1 and CDR2 (germline): LNHNV, YYDKDF (reference sequence). The V end lost 4 bases, the J end lost 4 bases, and 10 bases lay between the germline ends. The CDR3 consists of 13 residues. The CDR3 region is CATSTGNGYGYTF. CDR3 nucleotide sequence: TGTGCCACCAGCACGGGTAACGGCTATGGCTACACCTTC.

Only one count was recorded for this clone. The chain recombines TRBV6-5 with TRBJ1-5; D gene uncertain. The length of the CDR3 is 14 residues. Per the germline V gene, CDR1 is MNHEY and CDR2 is SVGAGI. Trimming took 7 bases from V and 2 from J, leaving 12 bases between them. CDR3 coding DNA: TGTGCCAGCAACCCTATAGCTGGCAATCAGCCCCAGCATTTT. It is translated as CASNPIAGNQPQHF.

The rearrangement uses TRBV19 and TRBJ1-5; possible D gene TRBD1, 5 bases. Trimming took 6 bases from V and 7 from J, leaving 19 bases between them. Germline CDR1 LNHDA, CDR2 SQIVND (reference sequence). This CDR3 has 15 residues. The CDR3 spells CASSNEAGIKQPQHF. The DNA for the CDR3 is TGTGCCAGTAGCAACGAAGCAGGGATAAAACAGCCCCAGCATTTT.

To note about this clone: Mismatch with germline at one junction end may stem from a read error. Here the CDR3 DNA reads TGTAGCGCCGCCTATAGCGATCAGCCCCAGCATTTT. Encoded protein: CSAAYSDQPQHF. This chain connects TRBV29-1 to TRBJ1-5; D remains ambiguous. CDR3 length: 12 amino acids. Germline-derived CDR1 and CDR2 are SQVTM and ANQGSEA.

V is TRBV28 and J is TRBJ1-4; D is unresolved. The CDR3 has 14 amino acids. Trimming left V 5 bases short and J 0 bases short, with 7 bases between. Germline V gene data show CDR1 as MDHEN and CDR2 as SYDVKM. CDR3 nucleotide sequence: TGTGCCAGCAGTAAGCAAGCAACTAATGAAAAACTGTTTTTT. Protein sequence: CASSKQATNEKLFF.

This chain connects TRBV6-5 to TRBJ2-1, with 11 nucleotides matching TRBD2. This CDR3 has 16 residues. V lost 0 bases and J lost 9; bases outside the gene matches: 7. Germline values: CDR1 MNHEY, CDR2 SVGAGI. The CDR3 nucleotides read TGTGCCAGCAGTTACTCGAAGCTAGCGGGGGGCACTGAGCAGTTCTTC. It is translated as CASSYSKLAGGTEQFF.

CDR3 protein: CASSLLGAGRGAYTDTQYF. The CDR3 DNA follows: TGTGCCAGCAGCTTGTTGGGGGCGGGACGGGGGGCCTACACAGATACGCAGTATTTT. This chain connects TRBV7-2 to TRBJ2-3; D is perhaps TRBD2 (7 bases). The length of the CDR3 is 19 residues. Trimming stripped 3 bases from V and 2 bases from J, with 24 bases between. The V gene's germline CDR1 is SGHTA and CDR2 FQGNSA.

This rearrangement joins TRBV19 to TRBJ2-3, with D perhaps matching TRBD1 (6 bases). Germline V gene sequence: CDR1 LNHDA, CDR2 SQIVND (reference sequence). Trimming removed 6 bases from V and 2 bases from J, with 18 bases in between. The CDR3 contains 16 residues. DNA for the CDR3: TGTGCCAGTAGATGGTCCGGGACATTGGACACAGATACGCAGTATTTT. Amino acids: CASRWSGTLDTDTQYF.